This TCR beta chain was sequenced for a study of vaccination and CD4 T cells after COVID-19. Treatment: approximately 11-day PBMC culture with coronavirus spike peptide pools or control peptides (ViraFEST assay). Cultured CD4+ T-cell DNA underwent Oncomine TCR Beta short-read sequencing. A single record per CDR3 protein comes from TCRdb applying MiXCR to the PCR reads. The top ten hold less than 30% of the sample, which has 9,500 to 11,000 distinct CDR3 sequences, around 23% seen once. Germline V CDR1 and CDR2: DFQATT, SNEGSKA (reference sequence). This CDR3 spans 16 amino acids. V was pared by 2 bases and J by 0 bases, with 16 bases between. With respect to this clonotype: Its antigen remains unidentified.

Source: CD4+ T cells from blood, cultured in vitro, taken after SARS-CoV-2 vaccination. The clonotype originates from a human donor who had recovered from COVID-19. This chain uses TRBV20-1 with TRBJ1-1, with D tentatively TRBD1 (6 bases). Here the CDR3 reads CSARTGTRLMNTEAFF. The CDR3 nucleotides are TGCAGTGCTAGAACCGGGACAAGGCTTATGAACACTGAAGCTTTCTTT.